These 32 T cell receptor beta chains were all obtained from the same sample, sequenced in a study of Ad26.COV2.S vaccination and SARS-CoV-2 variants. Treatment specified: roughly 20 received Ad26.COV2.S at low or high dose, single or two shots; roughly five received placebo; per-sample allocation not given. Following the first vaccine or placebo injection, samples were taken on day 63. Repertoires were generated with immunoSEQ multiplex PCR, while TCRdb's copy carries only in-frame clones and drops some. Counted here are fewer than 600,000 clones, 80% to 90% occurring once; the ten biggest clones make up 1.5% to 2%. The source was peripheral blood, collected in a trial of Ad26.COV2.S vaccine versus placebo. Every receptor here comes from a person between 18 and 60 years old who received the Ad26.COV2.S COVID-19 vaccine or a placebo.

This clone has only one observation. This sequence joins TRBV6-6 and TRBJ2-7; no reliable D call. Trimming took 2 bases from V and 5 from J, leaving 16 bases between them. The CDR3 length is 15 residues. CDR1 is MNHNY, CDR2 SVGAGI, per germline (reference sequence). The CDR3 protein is CASSYAGAVANEQYF. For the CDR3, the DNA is TGTGCCAGCAGTTACGCAGGTGCCGTGGCGAACGAGCAGTACTTC.

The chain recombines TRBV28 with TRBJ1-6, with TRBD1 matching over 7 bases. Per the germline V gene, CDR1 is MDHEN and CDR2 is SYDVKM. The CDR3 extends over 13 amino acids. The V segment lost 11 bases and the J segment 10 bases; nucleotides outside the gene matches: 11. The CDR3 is CASLRGHGSPLHF. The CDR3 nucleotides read TGTGCCTCCCTGAGGGGGCACGGGTCACCCCTCCACTTT. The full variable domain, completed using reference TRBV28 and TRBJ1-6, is DVKVTQSSRYLVKRTGEKVFLECVQDMDHENMFWYRQDPGLGLRLIYFSYDVKMKEKGDIPEGYSVSREKKERFSLILESASTNQTSMYLCASLRGHGSPLHFGNGTRLTVT.

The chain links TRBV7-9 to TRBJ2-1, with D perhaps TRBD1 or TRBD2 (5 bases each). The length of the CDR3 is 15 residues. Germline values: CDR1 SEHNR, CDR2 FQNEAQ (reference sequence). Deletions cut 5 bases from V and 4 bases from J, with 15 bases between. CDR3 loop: CASSHGARQYNEQFF. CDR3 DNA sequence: TGTGCCAGCAGCCACGGGGCAAGGCAGTACAATGAGCAGTTCTTC.

The CDR3 DNA reads TGTGCCAGCAGCTTGGGGACTGAAGCTTTCTTT. It translates to CASSLGTEAFF. This chain connects TRBV5-5 to TRBJ1-1; unclear D gene. There are 11 residues in the CDR3. Trimming took 0 bases from V and 5 from J, leaving 2 bases between them. Germline CDR1 and CDR2: SGHKS and YYEKEE (reference sequence).

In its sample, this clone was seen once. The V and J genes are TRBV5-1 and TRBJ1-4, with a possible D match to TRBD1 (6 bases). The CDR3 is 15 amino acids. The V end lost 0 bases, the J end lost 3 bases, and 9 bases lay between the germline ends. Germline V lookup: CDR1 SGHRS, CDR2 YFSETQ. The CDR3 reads CASSLGGLSNEKLFF. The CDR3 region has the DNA TGCGCCAGCAGCTTGGGGGGGCTGTCTAATGAAAAACTGTTTTTT.

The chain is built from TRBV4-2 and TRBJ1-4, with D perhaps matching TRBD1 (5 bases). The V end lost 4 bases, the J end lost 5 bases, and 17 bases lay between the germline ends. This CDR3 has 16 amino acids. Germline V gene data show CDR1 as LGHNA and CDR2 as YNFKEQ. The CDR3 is CASSPSLGPYNEKLFF. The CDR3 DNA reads TGTGCCAGCAGCCCGTCCCTGGGGCCTTACAATGAAAAACTGTTTTTT.

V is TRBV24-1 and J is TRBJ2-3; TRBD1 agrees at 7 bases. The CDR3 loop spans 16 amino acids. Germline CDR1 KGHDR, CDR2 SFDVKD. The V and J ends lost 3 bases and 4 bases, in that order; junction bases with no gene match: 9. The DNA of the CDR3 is TGTGCCACCAGTGATAAACCCTACACAGGGGCAGATACGCAGTATTTT. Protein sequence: CATSDKPYTGADTQYF.

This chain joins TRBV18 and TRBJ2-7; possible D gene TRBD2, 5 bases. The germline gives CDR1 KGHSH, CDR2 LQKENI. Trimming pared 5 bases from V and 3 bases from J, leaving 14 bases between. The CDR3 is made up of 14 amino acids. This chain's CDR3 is CASSAPQGGYEQYF. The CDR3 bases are TGTGCCAGCTCAGCCCCCCAAGGAGGCTACGAGCAGTACTTC.

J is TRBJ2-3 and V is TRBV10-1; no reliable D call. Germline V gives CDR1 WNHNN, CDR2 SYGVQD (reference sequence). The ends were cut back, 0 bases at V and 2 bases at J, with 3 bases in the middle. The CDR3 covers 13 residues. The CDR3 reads CASSESNTDTQYF. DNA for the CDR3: TGCGCCAGCAGTGAGTCAAACACAGATACGCAGTATTTT.

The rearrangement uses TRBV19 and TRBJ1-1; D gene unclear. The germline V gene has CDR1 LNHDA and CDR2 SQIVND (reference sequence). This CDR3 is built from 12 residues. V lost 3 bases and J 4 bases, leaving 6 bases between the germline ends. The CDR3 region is CASSIKGTEAFF. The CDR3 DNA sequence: TGTGCCAGTAGTATTAAGGGCACTGAAGCTTTCTTT.

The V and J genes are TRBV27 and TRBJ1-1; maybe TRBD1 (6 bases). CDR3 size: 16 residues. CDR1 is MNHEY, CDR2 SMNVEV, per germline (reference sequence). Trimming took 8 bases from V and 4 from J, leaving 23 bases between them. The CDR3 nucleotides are TGTGCCAGCTCTCACGGGGCACAGGGCCAGGGCACTGAAGCTTTCTTT. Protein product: CASSHGAQGQGTEAFF.

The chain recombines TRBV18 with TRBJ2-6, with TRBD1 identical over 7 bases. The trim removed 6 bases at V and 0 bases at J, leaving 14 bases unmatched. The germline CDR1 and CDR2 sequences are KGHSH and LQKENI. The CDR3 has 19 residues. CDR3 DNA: TGTGCCAGCTCCAGCATCAGGACAGGCCCTAGCTCTGGGGCCAACGTCCTGACTTTC. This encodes CASSSIRTGPSSGANVLTF. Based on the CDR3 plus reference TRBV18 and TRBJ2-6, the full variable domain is NAGVMQNPRHLVRRRGQEARLRCSPMKGHSHVYWYRQLPEEGLKFMVYLQKENIIDESGMPKERFSAEFPKEGPSILRIQQVVRGDSAAYFCASSSIRTGPSSGANVLTFGAGSRLTVL.

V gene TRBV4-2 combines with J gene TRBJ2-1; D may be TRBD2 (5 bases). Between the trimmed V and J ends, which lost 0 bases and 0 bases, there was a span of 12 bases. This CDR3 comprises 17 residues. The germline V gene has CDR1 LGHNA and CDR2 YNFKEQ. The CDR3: CASSQDPSPLSYNEQFF. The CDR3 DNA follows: TGTGCCAGCAGCCAAGATCCTAGCCCCCTCTCCTACAATGAGCAGTTCTTC.

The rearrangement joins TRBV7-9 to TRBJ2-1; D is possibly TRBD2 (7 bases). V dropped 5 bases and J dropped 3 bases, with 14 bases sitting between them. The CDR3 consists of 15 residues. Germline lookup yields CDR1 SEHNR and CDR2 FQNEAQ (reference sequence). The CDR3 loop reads CASSQRGGGYNEQFF. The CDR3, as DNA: TGTGCCAGCAGCCAACGGGGAGGGGGCTACAATGAGCAGTTCTTC. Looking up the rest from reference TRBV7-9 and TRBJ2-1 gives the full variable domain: DTGVSQNPRHKITKRGQNVTFRCDPISEHNRLYWYRQTLGQGPEFLTYFQNEAQLEKSRLLSDRFSAERPKGSFSTLEIQRTEQGDSAMYLCASSQRGGGYNEQFFGPGTRLTVL.

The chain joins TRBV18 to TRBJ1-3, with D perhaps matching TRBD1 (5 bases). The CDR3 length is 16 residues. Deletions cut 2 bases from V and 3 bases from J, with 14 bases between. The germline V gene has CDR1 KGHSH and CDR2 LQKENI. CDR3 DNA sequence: TGTGCCAGCTCACCAACAGCCGGGACCCTTGGAAACACCATATATTTT. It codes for CASSPTAGTLGNTIYF.

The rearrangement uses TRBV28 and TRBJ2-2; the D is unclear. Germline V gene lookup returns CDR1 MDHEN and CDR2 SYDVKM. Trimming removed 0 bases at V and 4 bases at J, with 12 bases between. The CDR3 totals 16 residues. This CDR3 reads CASSLWLPTGTGELFF. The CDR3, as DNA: TGTGCCAGCAGTTTATGGCTACCAACGGGCACCGGGGAGCTGTTTTTT.

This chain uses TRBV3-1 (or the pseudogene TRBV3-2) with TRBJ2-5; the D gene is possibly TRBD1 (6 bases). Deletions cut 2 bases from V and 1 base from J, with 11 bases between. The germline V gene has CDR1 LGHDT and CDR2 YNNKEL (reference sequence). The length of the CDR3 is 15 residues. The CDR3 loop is CASSQLQGIQETQYF. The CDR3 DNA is TGTGCCAGCAGCCAACTACAGGGAATCCAAGAGACCCAGTACTTC.

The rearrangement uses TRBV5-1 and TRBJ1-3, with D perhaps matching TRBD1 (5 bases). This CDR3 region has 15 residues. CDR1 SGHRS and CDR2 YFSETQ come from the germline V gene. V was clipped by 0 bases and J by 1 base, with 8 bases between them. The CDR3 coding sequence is TGCGCCAGCAGCTTGGATAGGGGTTCTGGAAACACCATATATTTT. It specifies CASSLDRGSGNTIYF.

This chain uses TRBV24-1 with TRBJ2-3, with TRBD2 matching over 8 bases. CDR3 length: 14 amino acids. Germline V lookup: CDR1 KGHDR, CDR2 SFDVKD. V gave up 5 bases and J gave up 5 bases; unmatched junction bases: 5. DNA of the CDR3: TGTGCCACCAGTGCCCACCTAGCGGGAGATACGCAGTATTTT. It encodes CATSAHLAGDTQYF.

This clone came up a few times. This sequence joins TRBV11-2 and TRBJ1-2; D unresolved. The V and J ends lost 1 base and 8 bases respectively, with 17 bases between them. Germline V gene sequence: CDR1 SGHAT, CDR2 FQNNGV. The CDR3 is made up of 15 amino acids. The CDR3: CASSLARRGSYGYTF. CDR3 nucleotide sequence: TGTGCCAGCAGCTTAGCAAGGCGGGGATCATACGGCTACACCTTC.

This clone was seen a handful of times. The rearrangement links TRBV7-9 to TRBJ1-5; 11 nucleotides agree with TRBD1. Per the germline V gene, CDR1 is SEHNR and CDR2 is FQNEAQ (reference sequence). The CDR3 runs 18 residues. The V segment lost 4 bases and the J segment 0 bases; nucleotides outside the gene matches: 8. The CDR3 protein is CASSSWTGGWDSNQPQHF. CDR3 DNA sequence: TGTGCCAGCAGCTCGTGGACAGGGGGCTGGGATAGCAATCAGCCCCAGCATTTT.

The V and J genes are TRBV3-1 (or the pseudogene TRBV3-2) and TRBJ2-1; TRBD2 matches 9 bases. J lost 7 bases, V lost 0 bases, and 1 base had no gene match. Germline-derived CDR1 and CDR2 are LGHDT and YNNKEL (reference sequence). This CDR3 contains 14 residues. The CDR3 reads CASSQDLAGNEQFF. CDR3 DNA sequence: TGTGCCAGCAGCCAAGATCTAGCGGGGAATGAGCAGTTCTTC.

CDR3 in DNA: TGCAGCGTTCGGCTCGCTGAGAACACCGGGGAGCTGTTTTTT. It yields the protein CSVRLAENTGELFF. This rearrangement joins TRBV29-1 to TRBJ2-2; no clear D gene. CDR3 length: 14 residues. Trimming left V 5 bases short and J 1 base short, with 11 bases between. Germline loops: CDR1 SQVTM, CDR2 ANQGSEA.

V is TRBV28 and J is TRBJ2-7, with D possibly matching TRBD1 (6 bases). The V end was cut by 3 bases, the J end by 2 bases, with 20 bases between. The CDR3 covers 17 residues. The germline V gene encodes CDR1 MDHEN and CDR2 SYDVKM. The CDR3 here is CASSFGTLISFPYEQYF. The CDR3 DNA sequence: TGTGCCAGCAGTTTCGGGACACTTATTTCCTTCCCCTACGAGCAGTACTTC.

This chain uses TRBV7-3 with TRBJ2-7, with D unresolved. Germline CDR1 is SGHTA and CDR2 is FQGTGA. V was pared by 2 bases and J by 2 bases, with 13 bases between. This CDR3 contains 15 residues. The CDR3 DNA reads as TGTGCCAGCAGCTTATATCCGACGGCGACCTACGAGCAGTACTTC. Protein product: CASSLYPTATYEQYF.

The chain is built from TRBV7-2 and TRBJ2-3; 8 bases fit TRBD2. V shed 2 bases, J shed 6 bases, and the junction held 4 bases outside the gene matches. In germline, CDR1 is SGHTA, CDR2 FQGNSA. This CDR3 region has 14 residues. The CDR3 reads CASSLMREADTQYF. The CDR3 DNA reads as TGTGCCAGCAGCTTAATGCGGGAGGCCGATACGCAGTATTTT.

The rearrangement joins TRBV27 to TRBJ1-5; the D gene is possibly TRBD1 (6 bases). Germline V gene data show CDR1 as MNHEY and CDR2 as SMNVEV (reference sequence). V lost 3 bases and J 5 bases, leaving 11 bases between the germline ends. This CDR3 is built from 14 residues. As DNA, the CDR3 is TGTGCCAGCAGTTTCCGGCAGGGGCATCAGCCCCAGCATTTT. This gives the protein CASSFRQGHQPQHF.

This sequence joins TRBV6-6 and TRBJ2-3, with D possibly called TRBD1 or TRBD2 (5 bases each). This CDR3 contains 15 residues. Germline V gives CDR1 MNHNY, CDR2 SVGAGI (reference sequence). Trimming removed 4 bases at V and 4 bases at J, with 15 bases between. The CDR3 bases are TGTGCCAGCAGTTCCGGGACCAGAACTTCAGATACGCAGTATTTT. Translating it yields CASSSGTRTSDTQYF.

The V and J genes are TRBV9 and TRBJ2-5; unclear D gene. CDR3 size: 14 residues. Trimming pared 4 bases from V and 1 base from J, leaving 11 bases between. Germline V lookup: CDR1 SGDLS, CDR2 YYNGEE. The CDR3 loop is CASSSSLGQETQYF. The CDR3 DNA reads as TGTGCCAGCAGCTCGAGCCTAGGCCAAGAGACCCAGTACTTC.

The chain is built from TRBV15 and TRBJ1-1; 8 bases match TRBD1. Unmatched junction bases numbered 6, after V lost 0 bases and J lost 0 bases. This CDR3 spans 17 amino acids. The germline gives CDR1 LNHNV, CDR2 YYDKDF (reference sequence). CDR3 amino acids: CATSRDDRGGMNTEAFF. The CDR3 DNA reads TGTGCCACCAGCAGAGACGACAGGGGAGGCATGAACACTGAAGCTTTCTTT.

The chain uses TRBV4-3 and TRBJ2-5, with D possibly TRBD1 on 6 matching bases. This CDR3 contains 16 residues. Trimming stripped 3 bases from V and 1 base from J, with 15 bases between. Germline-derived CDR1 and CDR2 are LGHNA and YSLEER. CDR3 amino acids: CASSQDHRQVQETQYF. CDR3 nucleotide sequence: TGCGCCAGCAGCCAGGACCACCGACAGGTCCAAGAGACCCAGTACTTC.

The CDR3: CASSLGRLNTEAFF. DNA for the CDR3: TGTGCCAGCAGTTTGGGACGGTTGAACACTGAAGCTTTCTTT. The chain is built from TRBV28 and TRBJ1-1; the D gene is possibly TRBD1 (5 bases). The CDR3 totals 14 residues. V lost 3 bases, J lost 0 bases, and 8 bases lay in between. Germline CDR1 reads MDHEN; CDR2 reads SYDVKM.